The sequence of this TCR beta chain was determined in a study of blood T cell repertoires in COVID-19. Study as a whole: Sources were T cells, B-cell-depleted T cells, or PBMCs; the material itself was cDNA or gDNA.

The CDR3 sequence is 11 residues long. The germline V gene has CDR1 MNHNS and CDR2 SASEGT. V dropped 6 bases and J dropped 9 bases, with 9 bases sitting between them. Original analysis: Reference gene primer amplification gave estimated nucleated cell counts. Sequencing was performed with immunoSEQ multiplex PCR; in TCRdb, only in-frame clones are kept and a portion is missing. The D gene and trimming were derived from the DNA, and the V and J assignments and clone size from that table. The sample contains roughly 70,000 clones, 85% to 90% of which appear only once. The receptor was derived from an older man with active COVID-19. Specimen: peripheral blood. The chain recombines TRBV6-1 with TRBJ1-5; D perhaps matches TRBD1 (5 bases). CDR3: CASSPGGPQHF. CDR3 nucleotides: TGTGCCAGCAGCCCGGGGGGGCCCCAGCATTTT.